Below, 20 T cell receptor beta chains from the same sample are listed, as sequenced in a study of OX40 agonist ivuxolimab in advanced cancers. TCRdb's table, derived via immunoSEQ multiplex PCR, lists solely in-frame clones and lacks some. The sample holds tens of thousands of clones, roughly four fifths seen once. Here the sequenced sample was CD4+ or CD8+ T cells sorted from blood, taken in a trial of the OX40 agonist ivuxolimab. The source of these receptors is an adult with an advanced solid tumor such as melanoma, head and neck, liver or kidney cancer.

This chain uses TRBV2 with TRBJ1-1, with D possibly TRBD1 on 5 matching bases. The CDR3 runs 13 residues. The germline V gene encodes CDR1 SNHLY and CDR2 FYNNEI. Trimming took 6 bases from V and 1 from J, leaving 9 bases between them. CDR3 DNA: TGTGCCAGCAGCGGGGACCAGAACACTGAAGCTTTCTTT. Protein product: CASSGDQNTEAFF.

V gene TRBV5-1 combines with J gene TRBJ2-1; 9 bases map to TRBD1. The length of the CDR3 is 15 residues. J lost 7 bases, V lost 4 bases, and 9 bases had no gene match. The germline CDR1 and CDR2 sequences are SGHRS and YFSETQ. CDR3 in amino acids: CASSTMGDRANEQFF. The CDR3 nucleotides read TGCGCCAGCAGCACAATGGGGGACAGGGCAAATGAGCAGTTCTTC.

This clone has just one count. The chain links TRBV11-1 to TRBJ1-1, with D unclear. CDR1 is SGHAT and CDR2 is FQDESV in the germline V gene (reference sequence). The CDR3 has 14 amino acids. The ends were cut back, 1 base at V and 3 bases at J, with 9 bases in the middle. Here the CDR3 DNA reads TGTGCCAGCAGCTTAGGGCCGGGCTACACTGAAGCTTTCTTT. Amino acid sequence: CASSLGPGYTEAFF.

This clone has just a few counts. The gene calls are TRBV6-1 and TRBJ1-1, with D unresolved. Germline V lookup: CDR1 MNHNS, CDR2 SASEGT. V was pared by 2 bases and J by 11 bases, with 21 bases between. The CDR3 sequence is 15 residues long. The CDR3, as DNA: TGTGCCAGCAGTGAATCAGTGGGAGCCGTAGCGGGGGCTTTCTTT. This codes for CASSESVGAVAGAFF.

The V call is TRBV27, the J call TRBJ2-1, with D hard to call. Germline-derived CDR1 and CDR2 are MNHEY and SMNVEV (reference sequence). Trimming stripped 1 base from V and 0 bases from J, with 10 bases between. The CDR3 runs 16 residues. The CDR3 is CASSLYWVGSYNEQFF. The CDR3 nucleotides read TGTGCCAGCAGTTTATATTGGGTAGGCTCCTACAATGAGCAGTTCTTC.

V usage is TRBV7-3 and J usage is TRBJ1-1; tentative D call: TRBD1 (6 bases). The CDR3 length is 15 residues. CDR1 SGHTA and CDR2 FQGTGA come from the germline V gene. V dropped 5 bases and J dropped 1 base, with 14 bases sitting between them. This chain's CDR3 is CASSDRKGGNTEAFF. CDR3 sequence (DNA): TGTGCCAGCAGCGACAGGAAGGGTGGGAACACTGAAGCTTTCTTT.

The chain uses TRBV4-2 and TRBJ2-7; D call uncertain. Trimming pared 0 bases from V and 5 bases from J, leaving 8 bases between. Germline values: CDR1 LGHNA, CDR2 YNFKEQ. CDR3 size: 13 residues. The CDR3 nucleotides are TGTGCCAGCAGCCAAGACCGTCTGGACGAGCAGTACTTC. This translates into CASSQDRLDEQYF.

The gene calls are TRBV7-3 and TRBJ2-1; TRBD2 matches at 11 bases. Trimming cost V 2 bases and J 5 bases; bases outside gene matches: 8. Germline lookup yields CDR1 SGHTA and CDR2 FQGTGA. There are 17 residues in the CDR3. CDR3 bases: TGTGCCAGCAGCTTAGGTACTAGCGGGGGTAAAGACAATGAGCAGTTCTTC. It is translated as CASSLGTSGGKDNEQFF.

This clone was recorded a few times. CDR3 bases: TGTGCCAGCAGCCAAGGTTCGGAAGCTTTCTTT. Its translation is CASSQGSEAFF. The genes are TRBV4-2 and TRBJ1-1; D gene uncertain. The CDR3 is made up of 11 amino acids. Germline V CDR1 and CDR2: LGHNA, YNFKEQ. The V end was cut by 1 base, the J end by 8 bases, with 5 bases between.

Comment on this clone: A read error may account for a junction end that differs from germline. The sample has other DNA sequences that encode this CDR3 too. The DNA of the CDR3 is TGTAGCGTAGCAGGGGGTAGCACAGATACGCAGTATTTT. It encodes CSVAGGSTDTQYF. This chain connects TRBV29-1 to TRBJ2-3, with 7 bases identical to TRBD1. The CDR3 sequence is 13 residues long. Germline CDR1 is SQVTM and CDR2 is ANQGSEA.

J is TRBJ2-1 and V is TRBV7-6, with D perhaps matching TRBD1 (6 bases). The CDR3 totals 16 residues. The germline gives CDR1 SGHVS, CDR2 FNYEAQ. The V end lost 5 bases, the J end lost 8 bases, and 22 bases lay between the germline ends. CDR3 region: CASSLVGAAGFHEQFF. In DNA form, the CDR3 reads TGTGCCAGCAGCCTAGTGGGGGCCGCAGGGTTCCATGAGCAGTTCTTC.

The rearrangement uses TRBV7-2 and TRBJ1-1, with D hard to call. The CDR3 has 14 amino acids. V lost 1 base and J 1 base, leaving 7 bases between the germline ends. Germline-derived CDR1 and CDR2 are SGHTA and FQGNSA. CDR3 in DNA: TGTGCCAGCAGCTTAGTTCGGGGGAACACTGAAGCTTTCTTT. Its translation: CASSLVRGNTEAFF.

This chain links TRBV27 with TRBJ2-5, with a tentative D call TRBD2 (6 bases). This CDR3 has 14 amino acids. Germline CDR1 is MNHEY and CDR2 is SMNVEV (reference sequence). V shed 6 bases and J shed 2 bases, with 13 bases lying between them. The CDR3 DNA is TGTGCCAGCAGGGTTAGTAGCGGACAAGAGACCCAGTACTTC. It is translated as CASRVSSGQETQYF.

The rearrangement uses TRBV28 and TRBJ1-5; no clear D gene. CDR3 length equals 15 residues. CDR1 MDHEN and CDR2 SYDVKM come from the germline V gene. V gave up 4 bases and J gave up 1 base, with 11 bases separating them. The CDR3 DNA follows: TGTGCCAGCAGTTCCGCCCAATCAAGCAATCAGCCCCAGCATTTT. Translation: CASSSAQSSNQPQHF.

In DNA, the CDR3 is TGCGCCAGCAGTTTGACTGTCTCCTCAACTACTGATAATTCACCCCTCCACTTT. Translated: CASSLTVSSTTDNSPLHF. The V gene is TRBV5-1, the J gene TRBJ1-6, with D unclear. CDR3 length equals 18 residues. Deletions cut 5 bases from V and 5 bases from J, with 23 bases between. Germline values: CDR1 SGHRS, CDR2 YFSETQ.

The CDR3: CASSSGQFGKAFF. As DNA, the CDR3 is TGTGCCAGCAGCTCCGGACAGTTCGGGAAAGCTTTCTTT. V is TRBV7-8 and J is TRBJ1-1, with a weak D call TRBD1 (6 bases). Trimming removed 4 bases from V and 9 bases from J, with 15 bases in between. The CDR3 runs to 13 residues. Germline loops: CDR1 SGHVS, CDR2 FQNEAQ. The variable domain in full, completed from reference TRBV7-8 and TRBJ1-1, reads GAGVSQSPRYKVAKRGQDVALRCDPISGHVSLFWYQQALGQGPEFLTYFQNEAQLDKSGLPSDRFFAERPEGSVSTLKIQRTQQEDSAVYLCASSSGQFGKAFFGQGTRLTVV.

This chain connects TRBV28 to TRBJ1-2; no definite D call. With 3 bases removed from V and 2 bases from J, the gap between germline ends came to 1 base. This CDR3 has 11 amino acids. Per germline, CDR1 MDHEN and CDR2 SYDVKM. CDR3 coding DNA: TGTGCCAGCAGTTTGAACTATGGCTACACCTTC. Translating gives CASSLNYGYTF.

The V and J genes are TRBV7-8 and TRBJ2-3; D gene unclear. Germline CDR1 reads SGHVS; CDR2 reads FQNEAQ. The V end lost 7 bases, the J end lost 1 base, and 9 bases lay between the germline ends. The CDR3 runs 13 residues. The CDR3 reads CASTPGRTDTQYF. The CDR3 DNA is TGTGCCAGCACCCCTGGCCGCACAGATACGCAGTATTTT.

The rearrangement joins TRBV5-1 to TRBJ1-5, with 10 bases identical to TRBD1. This CDR3 is 16 amino acids long. In germline, CDR1 is SGHRS, CDR2 YFSETQ. V shed 5 bases and J 5 bases; nucleotides not matched to a gene: 10. The CDR3 sequence is CASSPGTGVFYQPQHF. CDR3 in DNA: TGCGCCAGCAGTCCCGGGACAGGGGTGTTTTATCAGCCCCAGCATTTT.

The J gene is TRBJ2-7, the V gene TRBV27, with 9 bases aligning to TRBD1. This CDR3 is built from 15 residues. CDR1 and CDR2 from the germline V gene are MNHEY and SMNVEV (reference sequence). Trimming removed 4 bases from V and 7 bases from J; junction bases left unmatched: 11. CDR3 nucleotides: TGTGCCAGCAGTTCCTCCGGGACAGGGAGATGGGAGCAGTACTTC. Protein: CASSSSGTGRWEQYF.